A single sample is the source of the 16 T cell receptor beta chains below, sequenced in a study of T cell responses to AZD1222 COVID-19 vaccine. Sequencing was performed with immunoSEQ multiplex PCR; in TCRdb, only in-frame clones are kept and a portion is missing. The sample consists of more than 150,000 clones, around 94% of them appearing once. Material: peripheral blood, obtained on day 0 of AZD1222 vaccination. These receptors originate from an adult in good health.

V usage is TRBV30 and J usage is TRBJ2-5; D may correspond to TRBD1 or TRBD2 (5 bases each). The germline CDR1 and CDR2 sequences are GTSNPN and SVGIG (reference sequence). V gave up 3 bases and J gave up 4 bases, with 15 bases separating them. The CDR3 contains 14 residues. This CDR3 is CAWSPLGVSETQYF. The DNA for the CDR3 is TGTGCCTGGAGCCCCTTGGGGGTATCAGAGACCCAGTACTTC.

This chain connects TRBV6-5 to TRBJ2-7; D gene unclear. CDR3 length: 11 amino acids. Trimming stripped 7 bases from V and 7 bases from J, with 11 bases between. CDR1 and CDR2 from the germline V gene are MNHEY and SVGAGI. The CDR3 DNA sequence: TGTGCCAGCAACCGATCCCCGGAGCAGTACTTC. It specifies CASNRSPEQYF.

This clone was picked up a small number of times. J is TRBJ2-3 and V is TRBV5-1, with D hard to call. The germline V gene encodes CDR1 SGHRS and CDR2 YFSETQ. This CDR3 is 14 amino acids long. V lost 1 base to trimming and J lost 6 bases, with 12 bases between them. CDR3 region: CASSLSQPGDTQYF. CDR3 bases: TGCGCCAGCAGCTTGTCCCAGCCTGGCGATACGCAGTATTTT.

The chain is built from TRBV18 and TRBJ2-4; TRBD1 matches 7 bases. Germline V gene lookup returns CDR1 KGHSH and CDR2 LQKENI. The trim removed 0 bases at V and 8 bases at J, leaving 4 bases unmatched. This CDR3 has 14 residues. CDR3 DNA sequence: TGTGCCAGCTCACCACCGGGACAGTTGGACATTCAGTACTTC. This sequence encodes CASSPPGQLDIQYF.

CDR3 in DNA: TGTGCCAGCAGTTACAGTCGGGGCTCGGTCTATGGCTACACCTTC. Translated: CASSYSRGSVYGYTF. The V and J genes are TRBV6-5 and TRBJ1-2; D is possibly TRBD1 (5 bases). V lost 2 bases and J lost 4, with 14 bases in between. Looked up from germline, CDR1 is MNHEY and CDR2 is SVGAGI. The CDR3 length is 15 residues.

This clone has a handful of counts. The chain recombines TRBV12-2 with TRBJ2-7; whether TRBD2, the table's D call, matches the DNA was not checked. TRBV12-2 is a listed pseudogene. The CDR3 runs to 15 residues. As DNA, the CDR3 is TGTGCAAGTCGAAGATCTAGCGGGGAGTCCTACGAGCAGTACTTC. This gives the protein CASRRSSGESYEQYF.

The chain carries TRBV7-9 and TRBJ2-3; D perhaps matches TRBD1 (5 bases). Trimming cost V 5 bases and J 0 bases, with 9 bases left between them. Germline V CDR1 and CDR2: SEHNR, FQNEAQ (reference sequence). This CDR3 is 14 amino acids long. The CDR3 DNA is TGTGCCAGCAGCCACGACAGTAGCACAGATACGCAGTATTTT. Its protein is CASSHDSSTDTQYF.

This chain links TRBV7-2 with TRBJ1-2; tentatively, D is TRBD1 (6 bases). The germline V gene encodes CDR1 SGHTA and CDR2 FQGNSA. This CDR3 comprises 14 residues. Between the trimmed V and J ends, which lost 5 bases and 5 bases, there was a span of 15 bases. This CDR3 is CASSGGQPRYGYTF. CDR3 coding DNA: TGTGCCAGCAGCGGAGGACAGCCCCGTTATGGCTACACCTTC.

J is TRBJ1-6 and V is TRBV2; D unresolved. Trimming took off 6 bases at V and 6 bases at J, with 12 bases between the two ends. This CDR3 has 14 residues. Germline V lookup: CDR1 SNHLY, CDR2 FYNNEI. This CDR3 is CASRLTAGNSPLHF. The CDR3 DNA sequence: TGTGCCAGCAGGCTCACGGCCGGTAATTCACCCCTCCACTTT.

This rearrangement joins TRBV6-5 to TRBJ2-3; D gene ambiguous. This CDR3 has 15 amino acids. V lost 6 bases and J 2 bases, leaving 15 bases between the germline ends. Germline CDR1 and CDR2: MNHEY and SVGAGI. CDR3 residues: CASSQRAFPTDTQYF. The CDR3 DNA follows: TGTGCCAGCAGCCAACGCGCTTTCCCCACAGATACGCAGTATTTT.

Here the CDR3 DNA reads TGTGCCAGCAGCTCCAGGGGACCCTATGGCTACACCTTC. This encodes CASSSRGPYGYTF. The V and J genes are TRBV6-6 and TRBJ1-2; D possibly corresponds to TRBD1 (6 bases). Deletions cut 6 bases from V and 4 bases from J, with 12 bases between. There are 13 residues in the CDR3. The germline gives CDR1 MNHNY, CDR2 SVGAGI (reference sequence).

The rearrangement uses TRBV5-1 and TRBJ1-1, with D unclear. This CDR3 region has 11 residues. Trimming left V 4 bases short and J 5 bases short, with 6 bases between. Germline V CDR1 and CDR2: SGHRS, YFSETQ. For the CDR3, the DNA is TGCGCCAGCAGCCAAGAGACTGAAGCTTTCTTT. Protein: CASSQETEAFF.

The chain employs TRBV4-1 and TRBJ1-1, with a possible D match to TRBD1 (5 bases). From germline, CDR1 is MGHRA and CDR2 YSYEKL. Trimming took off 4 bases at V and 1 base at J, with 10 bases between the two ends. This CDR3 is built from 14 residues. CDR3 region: CASSLGTENTEAFF. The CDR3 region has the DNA TGCGCCAGCAGCCTCGGGACGGAGAACACTGAAGCTTTCTTT.

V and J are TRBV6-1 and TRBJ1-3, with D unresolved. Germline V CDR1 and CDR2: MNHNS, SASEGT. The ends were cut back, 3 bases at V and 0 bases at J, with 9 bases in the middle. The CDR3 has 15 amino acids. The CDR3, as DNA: TGTGCCAGCAGTGATCGGAGCAACTCTGGAAACACCATATATTTT. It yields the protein CASSDRSNSGNTIYF.

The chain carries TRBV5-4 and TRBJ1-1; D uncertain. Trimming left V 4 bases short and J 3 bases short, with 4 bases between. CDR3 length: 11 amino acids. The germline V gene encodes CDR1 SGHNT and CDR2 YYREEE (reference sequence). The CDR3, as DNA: TGTGCCAGCAGCCTAGACACTGAAGCTTTCTTT. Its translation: CASSLDTEAFF.

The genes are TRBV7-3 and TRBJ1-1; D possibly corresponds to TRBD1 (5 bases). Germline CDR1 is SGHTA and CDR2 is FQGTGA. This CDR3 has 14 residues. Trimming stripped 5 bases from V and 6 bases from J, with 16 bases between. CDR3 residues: CASSPGAGRAEAFF. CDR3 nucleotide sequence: TGTGCCAGCAGCCCCGGGGCAGGGAGGGCTGAAGCTTTCTTT.